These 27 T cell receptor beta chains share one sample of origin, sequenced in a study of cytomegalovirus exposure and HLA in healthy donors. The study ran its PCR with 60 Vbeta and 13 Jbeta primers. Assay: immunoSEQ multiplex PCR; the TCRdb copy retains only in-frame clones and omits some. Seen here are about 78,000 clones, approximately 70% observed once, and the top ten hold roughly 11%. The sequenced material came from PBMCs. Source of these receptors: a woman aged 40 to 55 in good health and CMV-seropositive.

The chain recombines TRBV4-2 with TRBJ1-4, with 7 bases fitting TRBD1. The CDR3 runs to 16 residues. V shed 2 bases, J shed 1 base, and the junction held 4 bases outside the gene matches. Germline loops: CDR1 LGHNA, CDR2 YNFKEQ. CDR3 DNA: TGTGCCAGCAGCCAAAAAAGACAGGGAACTAATGAAAAACTGTTTTTT. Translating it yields CASSQKRQGTNEKLFF.

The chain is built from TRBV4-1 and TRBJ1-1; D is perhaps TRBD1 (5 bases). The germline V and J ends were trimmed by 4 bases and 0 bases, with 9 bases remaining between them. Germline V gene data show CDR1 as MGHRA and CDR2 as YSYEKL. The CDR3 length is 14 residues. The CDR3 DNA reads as TGCGCCAGCAGCCCGACAGATATGAACACTGAAGCTTTCTTT. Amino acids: CASSPTDMNTEAFF.

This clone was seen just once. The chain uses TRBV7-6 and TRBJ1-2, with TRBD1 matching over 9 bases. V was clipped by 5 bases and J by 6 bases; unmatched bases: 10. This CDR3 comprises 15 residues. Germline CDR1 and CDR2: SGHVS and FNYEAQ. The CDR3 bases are TGTGCCAGCAGCGAGTACACAGGGGGCGAGGATGGCTACACCTTC. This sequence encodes CASSEYTGGEDGYTF.

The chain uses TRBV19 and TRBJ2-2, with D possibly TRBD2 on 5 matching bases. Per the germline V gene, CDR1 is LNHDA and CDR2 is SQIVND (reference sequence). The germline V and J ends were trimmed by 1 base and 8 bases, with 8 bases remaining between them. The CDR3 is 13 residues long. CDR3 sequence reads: CASSIGTGGELFF. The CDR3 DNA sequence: TGTGCCAGTAGTATAGGGACTGGAGGGGAGCTGTTTTTT. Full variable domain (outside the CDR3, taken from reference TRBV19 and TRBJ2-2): DGGITQSPKYLFRKEGQNVTLSCEQNLNHDAMYWYRQDPGQGLRLIYYSQIVNDFQKGDIAEGYSVSREKKESFPLTVTSAQKNPTAFYLCASSIGTGGELFFGEGSRLTVL.

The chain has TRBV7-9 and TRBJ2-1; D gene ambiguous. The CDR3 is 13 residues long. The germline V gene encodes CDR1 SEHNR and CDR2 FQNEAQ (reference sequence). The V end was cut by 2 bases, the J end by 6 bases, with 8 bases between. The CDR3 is CASSLMQANEQFF. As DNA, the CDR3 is TGTGCCAGCAGCTTAATGCAAGCCAATGAGCAGTTCTTC.

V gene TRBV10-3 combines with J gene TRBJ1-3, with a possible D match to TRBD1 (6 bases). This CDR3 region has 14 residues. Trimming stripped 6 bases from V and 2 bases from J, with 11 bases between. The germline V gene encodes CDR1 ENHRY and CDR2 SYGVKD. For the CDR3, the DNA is TGTGCCATCAGGGGACATGCCCCTGGAAACACCATATATTTT. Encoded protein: CAIRGHAPGNTIYF.

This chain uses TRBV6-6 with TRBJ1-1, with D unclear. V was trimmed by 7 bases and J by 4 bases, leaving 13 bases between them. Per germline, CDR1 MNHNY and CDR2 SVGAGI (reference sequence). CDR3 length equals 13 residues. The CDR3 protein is CASTYGEITEAFF. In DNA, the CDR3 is TGTGCCAGCACCTACGGGGAAATCACTGAAGCTTTCTTT.

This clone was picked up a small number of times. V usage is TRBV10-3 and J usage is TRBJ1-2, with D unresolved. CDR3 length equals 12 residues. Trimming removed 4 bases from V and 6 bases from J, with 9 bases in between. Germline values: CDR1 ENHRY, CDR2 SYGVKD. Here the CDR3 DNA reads TGTGCCATCAGTGGAGACCGGGATGGCTACACCTTC. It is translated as CAISGDRDGYTF.

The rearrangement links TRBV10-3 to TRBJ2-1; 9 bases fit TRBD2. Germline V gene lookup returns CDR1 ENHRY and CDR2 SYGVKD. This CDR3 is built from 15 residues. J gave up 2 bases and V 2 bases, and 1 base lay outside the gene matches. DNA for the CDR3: TGTGCCATCAGTGAGGCGGGAGGGGCCTACAATGAGCAGTTCTTC. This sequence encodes CAISEAGGAYNEQFF.

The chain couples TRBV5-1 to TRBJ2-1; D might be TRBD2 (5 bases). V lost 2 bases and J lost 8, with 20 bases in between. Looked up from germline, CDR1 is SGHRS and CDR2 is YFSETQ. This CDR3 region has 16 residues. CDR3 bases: TGCGCCAGCAGCTTCGTCGGGGTGGAGAGTGGAGATGAGCAGTTCTTC. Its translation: CASSFVGVESGDEQFF.

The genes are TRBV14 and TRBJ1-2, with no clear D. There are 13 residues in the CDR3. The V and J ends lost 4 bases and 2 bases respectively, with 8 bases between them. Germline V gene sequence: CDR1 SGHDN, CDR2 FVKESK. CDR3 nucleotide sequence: TGTGCCAGCAGCCCGGTACAGAACTATGGCTACACCTTC. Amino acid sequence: CASSPVQNYGYTF.

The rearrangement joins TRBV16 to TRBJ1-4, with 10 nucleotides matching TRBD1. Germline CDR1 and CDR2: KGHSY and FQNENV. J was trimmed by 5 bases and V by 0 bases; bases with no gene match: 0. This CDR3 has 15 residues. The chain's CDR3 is CASSQSGQGNEKLFF. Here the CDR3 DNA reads TGTGCCAGCAGCCAATCGGGACAGGGGAATGAAAAACTGTTTTTT.

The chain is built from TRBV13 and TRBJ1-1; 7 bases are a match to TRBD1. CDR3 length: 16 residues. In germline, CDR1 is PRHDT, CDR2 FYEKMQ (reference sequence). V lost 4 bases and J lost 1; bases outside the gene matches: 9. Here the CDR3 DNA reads TGTGCCAGCAGCTACCGACAGGGACGTGGGAACACTGAAGCTTTCTTT. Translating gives CASSYRQGRGNTEAFF.

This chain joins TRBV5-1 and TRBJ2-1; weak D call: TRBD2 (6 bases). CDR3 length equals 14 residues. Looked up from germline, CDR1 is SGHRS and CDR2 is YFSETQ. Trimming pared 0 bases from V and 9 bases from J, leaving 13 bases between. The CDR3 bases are TGCGCCAGCAGCTTGGGCGGGGTTGAAGGTGAGCAGTTCTTC. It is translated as CASSLGGVEGEQFF.

The CDR3: CAISGQGGTGYTF. The DNA of the CDR3 is TGTGCCATCAGTGGACAGGGGGGTACCGGCTACACCTTC. The V gene is TRBV10-3, the J gene TRBJ1-2; 9 nucleotides line up with TRBD1. V lost 4 bases and J lost 8; bases outside the gene matches: 5. The V gene's germline CDR1 is ENHRY and CDR2 SYGVKD. The CDR3 loop spans 13 amino acids.

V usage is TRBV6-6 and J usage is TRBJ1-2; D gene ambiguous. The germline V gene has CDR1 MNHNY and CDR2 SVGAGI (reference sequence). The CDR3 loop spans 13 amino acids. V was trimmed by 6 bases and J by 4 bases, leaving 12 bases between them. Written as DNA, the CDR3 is TGTGCCAGCAGGAGATTAGGAGGCTATGGCTACACCTTC. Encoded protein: CASRRLGGYGYTF.

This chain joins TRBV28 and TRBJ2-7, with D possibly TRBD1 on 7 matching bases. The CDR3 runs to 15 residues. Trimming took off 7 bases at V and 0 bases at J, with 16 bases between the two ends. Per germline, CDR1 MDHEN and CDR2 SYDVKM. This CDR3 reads CASNTRQGLSYEQYF. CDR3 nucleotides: TGTGCCAGCAATACAAGACAGGGACTCTCCTACGAGCAGTACTTC.

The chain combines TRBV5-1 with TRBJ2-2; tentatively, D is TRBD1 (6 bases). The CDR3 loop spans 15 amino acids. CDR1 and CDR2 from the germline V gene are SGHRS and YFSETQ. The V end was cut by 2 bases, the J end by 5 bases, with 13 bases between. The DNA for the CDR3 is TGCGCCAGCAGCTTTACCGGGACACAAACCGGGGAGCTGTTTTTT. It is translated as CASSFTGTQTGELFF.

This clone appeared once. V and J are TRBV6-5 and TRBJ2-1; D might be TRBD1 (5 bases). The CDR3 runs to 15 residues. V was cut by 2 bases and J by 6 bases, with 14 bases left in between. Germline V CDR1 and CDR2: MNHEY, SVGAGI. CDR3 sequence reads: CASSYSRAISNEQFF. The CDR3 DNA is TGTGCCAGCAGTTACAGCAGGGCAATTTCCAATGAGCAGTTCTTC.

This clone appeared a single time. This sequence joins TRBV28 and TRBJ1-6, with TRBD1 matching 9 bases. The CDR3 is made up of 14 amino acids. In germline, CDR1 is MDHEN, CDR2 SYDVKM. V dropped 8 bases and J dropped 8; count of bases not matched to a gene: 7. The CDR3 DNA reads TGTGCCAGCCAGGAACGACAGGGGGATTCACCCCTCCACTTT. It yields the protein CASQERQGDSPLHF. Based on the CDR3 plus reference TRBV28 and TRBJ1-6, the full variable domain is DVKVTQSSRYLVKRTGEKVFLECVQDMDHENMFWYRQDPGLGLRLIYFSYDVKMKEKGDIPEGYSVSREKKERFSLILESASTNQTSMYLCASQERQGDSPLHFGNGTRLTVT.

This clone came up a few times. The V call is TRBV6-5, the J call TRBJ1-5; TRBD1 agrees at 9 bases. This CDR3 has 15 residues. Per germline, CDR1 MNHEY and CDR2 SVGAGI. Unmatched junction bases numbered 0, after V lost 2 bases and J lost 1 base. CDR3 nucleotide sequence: TGTGCCAGCAGTTACGGACAGGGGAGCAATCAGCCCCAGCATTTT. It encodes CASSYGQGSNQPQHF.

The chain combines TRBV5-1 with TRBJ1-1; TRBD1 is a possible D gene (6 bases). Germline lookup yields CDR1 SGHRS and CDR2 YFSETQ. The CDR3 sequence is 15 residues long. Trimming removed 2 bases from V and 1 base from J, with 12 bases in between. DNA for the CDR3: TGCGCCAGCAGCTTATTCACAGGGTCGAACACTGAAGCTTTCTTT. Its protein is CASSLFTGSNTEAFF.

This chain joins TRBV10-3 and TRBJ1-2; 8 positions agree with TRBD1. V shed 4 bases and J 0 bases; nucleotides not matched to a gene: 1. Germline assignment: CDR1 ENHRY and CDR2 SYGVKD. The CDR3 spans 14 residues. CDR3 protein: CAISAGGANYGYTF. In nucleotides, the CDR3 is TGTGCCATCAGTGCAGGGGGCGCTAACTATGGCTACACCTTC.

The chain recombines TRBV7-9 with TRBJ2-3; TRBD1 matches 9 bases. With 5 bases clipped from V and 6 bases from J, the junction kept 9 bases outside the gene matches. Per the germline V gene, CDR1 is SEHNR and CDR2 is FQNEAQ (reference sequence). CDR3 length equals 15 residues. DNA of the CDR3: TGTGCCAGCAGCCCTACAGGGGGCGGGGGCGATACGCAGTATTTT. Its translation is CASSPTGGGGDTQYF.

CDR3 loop: CATSPGHKAYEQYF. DNA for the CDR3: TGTGCCACATCTCCGGGACATAAGGCCTACGAGCAGTACTTC. This rearrangement joins TRBV19 to TRBJ2-7; D might be TRBD1 (6 bases). V lost 10 bases and J lost 2, with 18 bases in between. The CDR3 totals 14 residues. The germline V gene has CDR1 LNHDA and CDR2 SQIVND (reference sequence). Together with reference TRBV19 and TRBJ2-7, the CDR3 gives the full variable domain: DGGITQSPKYLFRKEGQNVTLSCEQNLNHDAMYWYRQDPGQGLRLIYYSQIVNDFQKGDIAEGYSVSREKKESFPLTVTSAQKNPTAFYLCATSPGHKAYEQYFGPGTRLTVT.

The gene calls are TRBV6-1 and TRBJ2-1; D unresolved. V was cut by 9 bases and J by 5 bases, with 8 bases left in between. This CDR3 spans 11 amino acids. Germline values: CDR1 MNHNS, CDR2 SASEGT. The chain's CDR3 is CASLANNEQFF. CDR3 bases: TGTGCCAGTTTAGCAAACAATGAGCAGTTCTTC.

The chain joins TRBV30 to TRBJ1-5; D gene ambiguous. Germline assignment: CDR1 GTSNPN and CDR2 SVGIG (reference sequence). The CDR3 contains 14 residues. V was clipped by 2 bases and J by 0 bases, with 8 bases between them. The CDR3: CAWSFQNSNQPQHF. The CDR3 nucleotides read TGTGCCTGGAGTTTTCAAAATAGCAATCAGCCCCAGCATTTT.